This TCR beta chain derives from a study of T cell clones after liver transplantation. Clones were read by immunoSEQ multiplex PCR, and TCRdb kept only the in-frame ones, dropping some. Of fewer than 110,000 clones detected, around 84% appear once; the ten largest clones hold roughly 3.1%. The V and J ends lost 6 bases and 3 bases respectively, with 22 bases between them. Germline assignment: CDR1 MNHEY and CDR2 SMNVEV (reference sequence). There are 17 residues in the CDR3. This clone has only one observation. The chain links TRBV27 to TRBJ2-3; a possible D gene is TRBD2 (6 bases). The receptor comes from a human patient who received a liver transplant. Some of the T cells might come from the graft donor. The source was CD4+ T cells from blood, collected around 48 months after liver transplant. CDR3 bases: TGTGCCAGCAGGCCCAGGGTGGGGAGGAAGCGAACAGATACGCAGTATTTT. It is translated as CASRPRVGRKRTDTQYF.